This is a list of T cell receptor beta chains from one sample in a study of blood T cell repertoires in COVID-19. This table comes from immunoSEQ multiplex PCR, and its TCRdb copy is limited to in-frame clones, with some not included. The sample comprises approximately 67,000 clones, around 85% of which are singletons, and around 20% rests with the top ten. Sample: peripheral blood. These receptors came from a woman of 80 years or more with acute or convalescent COVID-19. Each CDR3 is given with its conserved first and last residue. The D gene is left open where the match is weak. Size is stated for part of the rows, as once, few or many counts, or as a class when the clone is expanded.

D: -
size: -
length: 14
J: TRBJ1-2
V: TRBV28
CDR3: CASSSTLTNYGYTF
DNA: TGTGCCAGCAGTTCCACCCTAACTAACTATGGCTACACCTTC

D: -
size: -
length: 20
J: TRBJ1-5
V: TRBV2
CDR3: CASSESVFGTSHYSNQPQHF
DNA: TGTGCCAGCAGTGAGTCCGTTTTCGGGACAAGCCATTATAGCAATCAGCCCCAGCATTTT

D: TRBD2
size: -
length: 16
J: TRBJ2-7
V: TRBV10-2
CDR3: CASNTEGLAASYEQYF
DNA: TGCGCCAGCAACACAGAAGGACTAGCGGCTTCCTACGAGCAGTACTTC

D: TRBD1
size: -
length: 15
J: TRBJ1-6
V: TRBV5-1
CDR3: CASSLAGQDTSPLHF
DNA: TGCGCCAGCAGCTTGGCGGGACAGGATACTTCACCCCTCCACTTT

D: -
size: -
length: 14
J: TRBJ1-4
V: TRBV6-6
CDR3: CASSWRGTNEKLFF
DNA: TGTGCCAGCAGTTGGCGGGGAACTAATGAAAAACTGTTTTTT

D: TRBD2
size: -
length: 14
J: TRBJ2-3
V: TRBV29-1
CDR3: CSAHRGGSPDTQYF
DNA: TGCAGCGCCCACCGCGGCGGGAGTCCAGATACGCAGTATTTT

D: -
size: -
length: 17
J: TRBJ2-3
V: TRBV5-6
CDR3: CASSLGGIGGATDTQYF
DNA: TGTGCCAGCAGCTTGGGAGGGATTGGGGGGGCTACAGATACGCAGTATTTT

D: TRBD1
size: -
length: 13
J: TRBJ1-2
V: TRBV28
CDR3: CAPERGPGYGYTF
DNA: TGTGCCCCCGAAAGGGGGCCTGGCTATGGCTACACCTTC

D: TRBD1
size: -
length: 17
J: TRBJ1-6
V: TRBV19
CDR3: CASSITRPGQGNSPLHF
DNA: TGTGCCAGTAGTATCACCCGACCGGGACAGGGGAATTCACCCCTCCACTTT

D: -
size: -
length: 16
J: TRBJ1-2
V: TRBV28
CDR3: CASVTAGGRHYYGYTF
DNA: TGTGCCAGCGTTACCGCCGGGGGGCGCCACTACTATGGCTACACCTTC

D: -
size: -
length: 13
J: TRBJ1-1
V: TRBV4-2
CDR3: CASSPGWNTEAFF
DNA: TGTGCCAGCAGTCCGGGTTGGAACACTGAAGCTTTCTTT

D: TRBD1
size: once
length: 16
J: TRBJ1-6
V: TRBV2
CDR3: CASRETGNAYNSPLHF
DNA: TGTGCCAGCAGGGAGACAGGGAATGCCTATAATTCACCCCTCCACTTT

D: -
size: -
length: 16
J: TRBJ2-1
V: TRBV5-1
CDR3: CASSLSGVSSYNEQFF
DNA: TGCGCCAGCAGCCTCTCCGGGGTTAGCTCCTACAATGAGCAGTTCTTC

D: -
size: once
length: 15
J: TRBJ1-4
V: TRBV15
CDR3: CATSRDRGANEKLFF
DNA: TGTGCCACCAGCAGAGATCGGGGAGCTAATGAAAAACTGTTTTTT

D: -
size: -
length: 15
J: TRBJ1-6
V: TRBV6-1
CDR3: CASSDAVRGNSPLHF
DNA: TGTGCCAGCAGTGATGCGGTCAGGGGTAATTCACCCCTCCACTTT

D: -
size: -
length: 14
J: TRBJ1-2
V: TRBV28
CDR3: CASSLWGQGSGYTF
DNA: TGTGCCAGCAGTTTATGGGGGCAGGGTTCTGGCTACACCTTC

D: TRBD1
size: -
length: 15
J: TRBJ1-2
V: TRBV7-3
CDR3: CASSSQPTGLSGYTF
DNA: TGTGCCAGCAGCTCCCAACCGACAGGGCTTAGTGGCTACACCTTC

D: TRBD2
size: -
length: 15
J: TRBJ2-5
V: TRBV19
CDR3: CASSPPGGGAETQYF
DNA: TGTGCCAGTAGTCCCCCTGGGGGGGGAGCGGAGACCCAGTACTTC

D: TRBD1
size: -
length: 16
J: TRBJ2-1
V: TRBV11-3
CDR3: CASKQGRDRGYNEQFF
DNA: TGTGCCAGCAAACAGGGCCGGGACAGGGGTTACAATGAGCAGTTCTTC

D: -
size: -
length: 13
J: TRBJ1-4
V: TRBV29-1
CDR3: CSVAGGTNEKLFF
DNA: TGCAGCGTTGCGGGGGGAACTAATGAAAAACTGTTTTTT

D: TRBD2
size: -
length: 14
J: TRBJ2-7
V: TRBV18
CDR3: CASSPGTSGYEQYF
DNA: TGTGCCAGCTCACCAGGGACTAGCGGATACGAGCAGTACTTC

D: TRBD2
size: -
length: 16
J: TRBJ2-7
V: TRBV10-1
CDR3: CASSEVRAGGAWEQYF
DNA: TGCGCCAGCAGTGAGGTAAGAGCGGGAGGTGCTTGGGAGCAGTACTTC

D: TRBD1
size: -
length: 14
J: TRBJ1-1
V: TRBV28
CDR3: CASSPTGAGTEAFF
DNA: TGTGCCAGCAGTCCGACAGGGGCCGGCACTGAAGCTTTCTTT

D: -
size: once
length: 14
J: TRBJ1-2
V: TRBV28
CDR3: CASSLLASGGGYTF
DNA: TGTGCCAGCAGTTTATTGGCGAGTGGGGGCGGCTACACCTTC

D: -
size: -
length: 15
J: TRBJ1-5
V: TRBV18
CDR3: CASTPGRTKGQPQHF
DNA: TGTGCCAGCACACCGGGGAGGACTAAGGGTCAGCCCCAGCATTTT

D: -
size: -
length: 14
J: TRBJ2-7
V: TRBV4-3
CDR3: CASSQAYGGYEQYF
DNA: TGCGCCAGCAGCCAAGCTTACGGGGGTTACGAGCAGTACTTC

D: -
size: -
length: 13
J: TRBJ2-2
V: TRBV2
CDR3: CASRSQRAGELFF
DNA: TGTGCCAGCAGATCCCAAAGAGCCGGGGAGCTGTTTTTT

D: -
size: -
length: 13
J: TRBJ1-6
V: TRBV3-1/TRBV3-2
CDR3: CASSQGRETALHF
DNA: TGTGCCAGCAGCCAAGGGCGAGAAACAGCCCTCCACTTT

D: -
size: -
length: 12
J: TRBJ1-5
V: TRBV28
CDR3: CASSPGQQPQHF
DNA: TGTGCCAGCAGTCCAGGACAGCAGCCCCAGCATTTT

D: -
size: -
length: 15
J: TRBJ2-6
V: TRBV4-2
CDR3: CASSPGSSGANVLTF
DNA: TGTGCCAGCAGCCCAGGATCCTCTGGGGCCAACGTCCTGACTTTC

D: TRBD1
size: -
length: 15
J: TRBJ1-2
V: TRBV6-6
CDR3: CASSYPDRGLYGYTF
DNA: TGTGCCAGCAGTTACCCGGACAGGGGACTCTATGGCTACACCTTC

D: -
size: -
length: 11
J: TRBJ1-4
V: TRBV4-1
CDR3: CASKGRGKLFF
DNA: TGCGCCAGCAAGGGCAGGGGAAAACTGTTTTTT

D: -
size: once
length: 16
J: TRBJ2-1
V: TRBV7-2
CDR3: CASRRTGNRWGEEQFF
DNA: TGTGCCAGCAGGCGGACCGGGAATAGGTGGGGGGAAGAGCAGTTCTTC